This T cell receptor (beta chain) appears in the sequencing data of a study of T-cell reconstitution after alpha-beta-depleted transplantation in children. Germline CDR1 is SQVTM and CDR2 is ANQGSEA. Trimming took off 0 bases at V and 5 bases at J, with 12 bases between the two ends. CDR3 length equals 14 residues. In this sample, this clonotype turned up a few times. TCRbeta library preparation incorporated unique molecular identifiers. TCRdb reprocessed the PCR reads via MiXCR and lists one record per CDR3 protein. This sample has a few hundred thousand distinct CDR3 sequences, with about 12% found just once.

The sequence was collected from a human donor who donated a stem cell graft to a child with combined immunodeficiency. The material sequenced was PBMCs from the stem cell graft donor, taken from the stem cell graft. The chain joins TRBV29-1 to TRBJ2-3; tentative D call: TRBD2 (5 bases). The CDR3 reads CSVEDGRGLDTQYF. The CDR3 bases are TGCAGCGTTGAAGATGGCCGGGGATTAGATACGCAGTATTTT.